This T cell receptor beta chain came from a study of blood T cell repertoires in COVID-19. Study-level information: The study drew acute and convalescent COVID-19 samples from the United States, Italy and Spain. PBMCs, B-cell-depleted T cells, or T cells were the source of the cDNA or gDNA that made up the material.

Original processing methods: Amplification from reference gene primers served as the basis for estimated nucleated cell counts. The method was immunoSEQ multiplex PCR; TCRdb's version includes in-frame clones alone and lacks a portion of them. V and J calls and clone size are copied from that table; D and trimming were computed from the DNA. The sample gives about 300,000 clones, around 88% of which show up once; under 2% is in the top ten. The CDR3 spans 14 residues. From germline, CDR1 is MDHEN and CDR2 SYDVKM. Trimming removed 10 bases from V and 4 bases from J; junction bases left unmatched: 7. Sequenced sample: peripheral blood. The TCR was taken from a woman aged 45 to 65 with acute or convalescent COVID-19. The rearrangement uses TRBV28 and TRBJ1-2; 12 bases agree with TRBD1. The CDR3 protein is CATMGQGATYGYTF. The CDR3 nucleotides read TGTGCCACCATGGGACAGGGGGCCACCTATGGCTACACCTTC.